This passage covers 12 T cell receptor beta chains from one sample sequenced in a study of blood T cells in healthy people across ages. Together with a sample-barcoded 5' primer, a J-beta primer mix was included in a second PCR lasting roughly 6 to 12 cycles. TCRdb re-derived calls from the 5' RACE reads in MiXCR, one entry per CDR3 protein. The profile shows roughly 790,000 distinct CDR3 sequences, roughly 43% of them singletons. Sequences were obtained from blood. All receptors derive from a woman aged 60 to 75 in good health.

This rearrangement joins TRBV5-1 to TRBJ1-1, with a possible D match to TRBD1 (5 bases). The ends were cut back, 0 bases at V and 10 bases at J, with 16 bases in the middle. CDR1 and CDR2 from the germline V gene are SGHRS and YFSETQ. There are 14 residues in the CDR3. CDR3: CASSLADTPRGAFF. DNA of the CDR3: TGCGCCAGCAGCTTGGCGGACACCCCCCGGGGAGCTTTCTTT.

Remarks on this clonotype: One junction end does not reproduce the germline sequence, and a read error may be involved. The CDR3 reads CASSLMGLGQEAQYF. For the CDR3, the DNA is TGTGCCAGCAGCTTAATGGGGCTAGGTCAAGAGGCCCAGTACTTC. The genes are TRBV7-2 and TRBJ2-5, with a possible D match to TRBD1 (5 bases). Germline V gene sequence: CDR1 SGHTA, CDR2 FQGNSA. This CDR3 is 15 amino acids long.

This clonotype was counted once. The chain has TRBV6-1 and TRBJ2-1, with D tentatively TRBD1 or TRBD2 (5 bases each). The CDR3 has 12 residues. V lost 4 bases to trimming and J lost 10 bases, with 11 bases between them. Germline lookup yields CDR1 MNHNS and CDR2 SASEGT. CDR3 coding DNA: TGTGCCAGCAGTGGAGGGGTGACAGAGCAGTTCTTC. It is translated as CASSGGVTEQFF.

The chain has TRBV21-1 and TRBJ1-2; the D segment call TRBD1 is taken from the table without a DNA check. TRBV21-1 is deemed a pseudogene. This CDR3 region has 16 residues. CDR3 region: CASSKHSQGPSRGYTF. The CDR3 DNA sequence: TGTGCCAGCAGCAAACACAGTCAGGGGCCTTCTAGAGGCTACACCTTC.

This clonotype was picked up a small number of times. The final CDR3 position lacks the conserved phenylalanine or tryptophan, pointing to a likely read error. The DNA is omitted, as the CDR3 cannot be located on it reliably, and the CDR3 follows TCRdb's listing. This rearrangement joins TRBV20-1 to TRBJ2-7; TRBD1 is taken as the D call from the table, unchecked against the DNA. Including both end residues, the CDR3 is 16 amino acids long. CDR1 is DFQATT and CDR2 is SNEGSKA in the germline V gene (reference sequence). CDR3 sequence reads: CSAPNEAGGTPTSSTS.

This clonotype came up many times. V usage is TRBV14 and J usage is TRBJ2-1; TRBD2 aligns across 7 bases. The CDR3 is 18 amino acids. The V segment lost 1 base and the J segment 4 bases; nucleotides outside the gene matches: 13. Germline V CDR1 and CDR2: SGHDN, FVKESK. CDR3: CASSQVIGGRVRYNEQFF. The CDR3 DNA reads TGTGCCAGCAGCCAAGTGATTGGCGGGAGAGTCCGATACAATGAGCAGTTCTTC. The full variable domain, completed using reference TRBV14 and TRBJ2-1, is EAGVTQFPSHSVIEKGQTVTLRCDPISGHDNLYWYRRVMGKEIKFLLHFVKESKQDESGMPNNRFLAERTGGTYSTLKVQPAELEDSGVYFCASSQVIGGRVRYNEQFFGPGTRLTVL.

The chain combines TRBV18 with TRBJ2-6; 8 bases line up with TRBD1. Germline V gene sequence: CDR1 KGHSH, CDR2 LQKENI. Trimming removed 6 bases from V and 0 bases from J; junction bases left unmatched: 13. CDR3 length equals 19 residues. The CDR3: CASSRTDRVTSSGANVLTF. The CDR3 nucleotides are TGTGCCAGCTCCCGGACGGACAGGGTTACTTCCTCTGGGGCCAACGTCCTGACTTTC. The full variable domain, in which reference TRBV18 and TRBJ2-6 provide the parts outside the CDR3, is NAGVMQNPRHLVRRRGQEARLRCSPMKGHSHVYWYRQLPEEGLKFMVYLQKENIIDESGMPKERFSAEFPKEGPSILRIQQVVRGDSAAYFCASSRTDRVTSSGANVLTFGAGSRLTVL.

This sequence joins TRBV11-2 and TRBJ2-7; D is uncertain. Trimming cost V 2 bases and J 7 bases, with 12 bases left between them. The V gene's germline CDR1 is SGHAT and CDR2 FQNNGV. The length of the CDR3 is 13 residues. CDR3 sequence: CASSLYTGSEQYF. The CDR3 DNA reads TGTGCCAGCAGCTTATACACTGGATCGGAGCAGTACTTC.

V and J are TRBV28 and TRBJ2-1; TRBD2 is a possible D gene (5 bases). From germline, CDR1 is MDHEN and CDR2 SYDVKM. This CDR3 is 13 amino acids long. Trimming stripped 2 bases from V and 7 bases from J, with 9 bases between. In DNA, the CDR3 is TGTGCCAGCAGTTTAGTGGGAGTAAATGAGCAGTTCTTC. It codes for CASSLVGVNEQFF.

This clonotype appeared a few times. CDR3 coding DNA: TGTGCCATCAGTGAGTCGAGGACAGGGGACGAGCAGTACTTC. This translates into CAISESRTGDEQYF. The J gene is TRBJ2-7, the V gene TRBV10-3, with 9 bases fitting TRBD1. The germline CDR1 and CDR2 sequences are ENHRY and SYGVKD. This CDR3 contains 14 residues. The junction had 2 bases not matched to a gene; V was cut back by 0 bases and J by 5 bases.

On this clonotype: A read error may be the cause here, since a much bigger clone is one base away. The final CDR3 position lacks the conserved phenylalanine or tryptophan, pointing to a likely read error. This CDR3 is CSAKPGQGALEQFS. As DNA, the CDR3 is TGCAGTGCTAAGCCGGGACAGGGGGCTCTTGAGCAGTTCTCC. The rearrangement joins TRBV20-1 to TRBJ2-1; 12 bases agree with TRBD1. There are 14 residues in the CDR3. V shed 4 bases and J 9 bases; nucleotides not matched to a gene: 7. Germline CDR1 DFQATT, CDR2 SNEGSKA (reference sequence).

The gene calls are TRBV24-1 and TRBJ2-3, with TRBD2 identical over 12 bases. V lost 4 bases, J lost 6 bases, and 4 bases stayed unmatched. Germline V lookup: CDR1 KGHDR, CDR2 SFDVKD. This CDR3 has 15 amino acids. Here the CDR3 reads CATSDPSGGADTQYF. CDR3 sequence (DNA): TGTGCCACCAGTGACCCTAGCGGGGGGGCGGATACGCAGTATTTT.